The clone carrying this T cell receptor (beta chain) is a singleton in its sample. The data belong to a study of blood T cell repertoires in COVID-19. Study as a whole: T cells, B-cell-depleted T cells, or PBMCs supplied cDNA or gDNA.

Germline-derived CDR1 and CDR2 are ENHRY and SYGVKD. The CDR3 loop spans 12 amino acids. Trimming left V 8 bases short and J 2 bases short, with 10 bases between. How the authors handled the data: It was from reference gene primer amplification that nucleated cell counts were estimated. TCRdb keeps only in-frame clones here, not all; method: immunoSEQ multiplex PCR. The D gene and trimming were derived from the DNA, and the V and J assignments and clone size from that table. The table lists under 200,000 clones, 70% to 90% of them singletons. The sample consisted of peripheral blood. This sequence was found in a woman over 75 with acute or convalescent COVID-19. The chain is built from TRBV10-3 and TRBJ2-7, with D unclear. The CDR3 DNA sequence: TGTGCCATCGCTAGACTTCCCTACGAGCAGTACTTC. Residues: CAIARLPYEQYF.